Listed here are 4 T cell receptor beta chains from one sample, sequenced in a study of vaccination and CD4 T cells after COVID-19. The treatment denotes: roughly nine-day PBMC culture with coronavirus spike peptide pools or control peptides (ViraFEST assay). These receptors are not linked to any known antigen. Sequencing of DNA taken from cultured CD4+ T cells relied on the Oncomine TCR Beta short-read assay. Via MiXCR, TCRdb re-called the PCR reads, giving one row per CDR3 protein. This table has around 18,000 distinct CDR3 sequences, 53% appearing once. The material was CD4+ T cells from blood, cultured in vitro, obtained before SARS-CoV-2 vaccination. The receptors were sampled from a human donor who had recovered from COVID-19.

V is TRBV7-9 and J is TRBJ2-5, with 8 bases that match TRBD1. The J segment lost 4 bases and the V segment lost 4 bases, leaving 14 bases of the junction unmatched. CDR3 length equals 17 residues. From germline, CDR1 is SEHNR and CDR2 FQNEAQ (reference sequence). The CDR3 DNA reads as TGTGCCAGCAGCTCAGACAGGGGAAGAGGGTATCGAGAGACCCAGTACTTC. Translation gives CASSSDRGRGYRETQYF.

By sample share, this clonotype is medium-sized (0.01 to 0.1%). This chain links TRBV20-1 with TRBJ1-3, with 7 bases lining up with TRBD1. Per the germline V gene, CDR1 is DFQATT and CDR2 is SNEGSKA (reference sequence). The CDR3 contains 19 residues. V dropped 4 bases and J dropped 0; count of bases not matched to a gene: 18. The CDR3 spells CSAKRPGQTPPYSGNTIYF. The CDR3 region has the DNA TGCAGTGCTAAGAGACCGGGACAGACTCCTCCGTACTCTGGAAACACCATATATTTT.

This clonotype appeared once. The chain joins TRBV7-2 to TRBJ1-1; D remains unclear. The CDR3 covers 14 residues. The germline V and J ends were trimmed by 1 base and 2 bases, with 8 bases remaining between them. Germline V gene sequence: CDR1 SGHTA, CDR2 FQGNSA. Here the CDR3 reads CASSLVVANTEAFF. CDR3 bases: TGTGCCAGCAGCTTAGTCGTAGCTAACACTGAAGCTTTCTTT.

Here the CDR3 reads CATRRGSYNEQFF. The CDR3 nucleotides are TGTGCCACCCGGCGCGGGTCTTACAATGAGCAGTTCTTC. This chain uses TRBV24-1 with TRBJ2-1; TRBD2 is a possible D gene (5 bases). CDR1 and CDR2 (germline): KGHDR, SFDVKD. The CDR3 totals 13 residues. With 9 bases removed from V and 4 bases from J, the gap between germline ends came to 12 bases.